A selection of T cell receptor beta chains follows, all from one sample in a study of CD8 T cells in ankylosing spondylitis. TCRdb re-analysed the 5' RACE reads in MiXCR, keeping a single row per CDR3 protein. The sample includes 330,000 or so distinct CDR3 sequences, approximately 8% of them seen just once. Source material: blood, either unsorted or a sorted T cell fraction (not recorded which). All receptors come from a male donor with ankylosing spondylitis. CDR3s include the opening cysteine and the closing phenylalanine or tryptophan. The D gene is left open where the match is weak. The listing skips clone size in some rows; elsewhere it reads once, few, many or a size class.

clone_size cdr3_length j_call v_call d_call cdr3_aa cdr3_nt
few 14 TRBJ2-7 TRBV7-9 TRBD1 CASRPQGAPYEQYF TGTGCCAGCAGACCTCAGGGGGCCCCCTACGAGCAGTACTTC
many 13 TRBJ2-2 TRBV29-1 - CSALTGNTGELFF TGCAGCGCCCTGACAGGGAACACCGGGGAGCTGTTTTTT
few 14 TRBJ2-1 TRBV29-1 TRBD1 CSVDGTGAYNEQFF TGCAGCGTTGACGGGACAGGGGCCTACAATGAGCAGTTCTTC
- 14 TRBJ2-3 TRBV29-1 - CSVEGTDITDTQYF TGCAGCGTTGAAGGGACAGATATCACAGATACGCAGTATTTT
few 16 TRBJ1-4 TRBV6-1 - CASSGTAYPTNEKLFF TGTGCCAGCAGTGGGACAGCATACCCAACTAATGAAAAACTGTTTTTT
few 17 TRBJ2-7 TRBV11-3 - CASSSLPPSQGSYEQYF TGTGCCAGCAGTTCCCTCCCCCCATCTCAGGGCTCCTACGAGCAGTACTTC
many 16 TRBJ2-7 TRBV9 TRBD2 CASSVELAAAADEQYF TGTGCCAGCAGCGTAGAACTAGCGGCCGCTGCGGACGAGCAGTACTTC
- 15 TRBJ2-5 TRBV4-1 TRBD1 CASRRTGGGQETQYF TGCGCCAGCAGGCGCACAGGGGGCGGACAAGAGACCCAGTACTTC
few 14 TRBJ1-2 TRBV5-1 TRBD1 CASSLGVTGTGYTF TGCGCCAGCAGCTTGGGGGTGACAGGGACTGGCTACACCTTC
- 14 TRBJ2-1 TRBV7-9 TRBD2 CASSAGEGYNEQFF TGTGCCAGCTCGGCGGGAGAGGGGTACAATGAGCAGTTCTTC
- 17 TRBJ1-5 TRBV7-9 - CASSSDEGGMDNQPQHF TGTGCCAGCAGCTCCGACGAGGGAGGAATGGACAATCAGCCCCAGCATTTT
few 13 TRBJ2-6 TRBV29-1 - CSVRNSGANVLTF TGCAGCGTTCGGAACTCTGGGGCCAACGTCCTGACTTTC
few 14 TRBJ2-6 TRBV29-1 - CSVESGSGANVLTF TGCAGCGTTGAATCTGGGTCTGGGGCCAACGTCCTGACTTTC
many 13 TRBJ2-7 TRBV7-2 - CASSLALSYEQYF TGTGCCAGCAGCTTAGCTCTATCCTACGAGCAGTACTTC
few 13 TRBJ2-1 TRBV5-1 - CASSQDHYNEQFF TGCGCCAGCAGCCAAGACCACTACAATGAGCAGTTCTTC
- 13 TRBJ2-7 TRBV11-3 - CASSSSWTYEQYF TGTGCCAGCAGTTCCTCGTGGACCTACGAGCAGTACTTC
few 15 TRBJ2-3 TRBV7-2 TRBD1 CASSPLGTGGDTQYF TGTGCCAGCAGCCCCCTGGGGACAGGTGGGGATACGCAGTATTTT
many 14 TRBJ1-2 TRBV11-2 - CASSLTHGTYGYTF TGTGCCAGCAGCTTGACCCATGGAACCTATGGCTACACCTTC
few 13 TRBJ2-7 TRBV28 TRBD2 CAIRTSGTYEQYF TGTGCCATTCGGACTAGCGGGACCTACGAGCAGTACTTC
few 15 TRBJ1-6 TRBV6-8 TRBD1 CASLGQAPTNSPLHF TGTGCCAGCCTCGGACAGGCGCCGACTAATTCACCCCTCCACTTT
- 16 TRBJ2-1 TRBV3-1 TRBD2 CASSHLRLAGGNEQFF TGTGCCAGCAGCCATCTCCGACTAGCGGGAGGCAATGAGCAGTTCTTC
few 15 TRBJ2-7 TRBV12-3/TRBV12-4 TRBD2 CASSPQASGVDEQYF TGTGCCAGCAGTCCCCAGGCCAGCGGGGTTGACGAGCAGTACTTC
few 14 TRBJ2-2 TRBV18 - CASWQGANTGELFF TGTGCCAGCTGGCAGGGAGCGAACACCGGGGAGCTGTTTTTT
- 13 TRBJ2-7 TRBV27 - CASRKGPYYEQYF TGTGCCAGCAGGAAGGGACCGTATTACGAGCAGTACTTC
many 17 TRBJ2-1 TRBV29-1 TRBD2 CSVSGGNSGRQYNEQFF TGCAGCGTTAGCGGAGGCAATAGCGGGAGACAATACAATGAGCAGTTCTTC
- 14 TRBJ2-7 TRBV28 - CASSTGWGTYEQYF TGTGCCAGCAGTACCGGTTGGGGGACCTACGAGCAGTACTTC
- 13 TRBJ2-7 TRBV28 - CASSVQDSYEQYF TGTGCCAGCAGTGTACAGGACTCCTACGAGCAGTACTTC
- 17 TRBJ1-1 TRBV7-3 TRBD1 CASSFLRHPSRDRGAFF TGTGCCAGCAGCTTCTTACGACACCCCTCCCGGGACAGGGGTGCGTTCTTT
many 13 TRBJ2-4 TRBV12-3/TRBV12-4 - CASSQSGGNIQYF TGTGCCAGCAGCCAAAGTGGTGGGAACATTCAGTACTTC
many 14 TRBJ1-3 TRBV12-3/TRBV12-4 - CASSVGPPGNTIYF TGTGCCAGCAGCGTCGGGCCTCCTGGAAACACCATATATTTT
many 14 TRBJ2-1 TRBV5-1 TRBD1 CASSDRTGGDEQFF TGCGCCAGCAGCGACCGGACAGGGGGCGATGAGCAGTTCTTC
- 15 TRBJ1-1 TRBV6-5 - CASSFPLTGNTEAFF TGTGCCAGCAGTTTCCCCTTGACAGGGAACACTGAAGCTTTCTTT
few 15 TRBJ2-4 TRBV28 - CASSRLRVNGNIQYF TGTGCCAGCAGCCGTTTAAGGGTTAATGGGAACATTCAGTACTTC
few 15 TRBJ1-3 TRBV7-2 TRBD1 CASSLTGTDKNTIYF TGTGCCAGCAGCTTGACCGGGACAGACAAAAACACCATATATTTT
many 11 TRBJ2-1 TRBV29-1 - CSVENRWDRFF TGCAGCGTTGAAAACCGGTGGGATCGATTCTTC
few 14 TRBJ2-1 TRBV20-1 TRBD2 CSASSGRVWNEQFF TGCAGTGCTTCGAGCGGGAGGGTATGGAATGAGCAGTTCTTC
few 10 TRBJ2-1 TRBV7-2 - CASSFGGQFF TGTGCCAGCAGCTTCGGGGGGCAGTTCTTC
- 16 TRBJ2-3 TRBV5-1 TRBD1 CASSLSDRAVTDTQYF TGCGCCAGCAGCTTGTCGGACAGGGCAGTCACAGATACGCAGTATTTT
many 13 TRBJ2-3 TRBV29-1 - CSVEEGGTDTQYF TGCAGCGTTGAGGAGGGGGGCACAGATACGCAGTATTTT
many 14 TRBJ1-5 TRBV28 TRBD1 CASNIDRETQPQHF TGTGCCAGCAATATCGACAGGGAAACTCAGCCCCAGCATTTT
- 15 TRBJ2-3 TRBV2 TRBD2 CASRRLAGGPVTQYF TGTGCCAGCCGCAGACTAGCGGGAGGGCCTGTTACGCAGTATTTT
- 16 TRBJ1-4 TRBV19 TRBD1 CASSTGTGGPNEKLFF TGTGCCAGTAGTACCGGGACAGGGGGCCCTAATGAAAAACTGTTTTTT
- 13 TRBJ2-7 TRBV7-2 - CASSLARSGEQYF TGTGCCAGCAGCCTCGCCCGCAGCGGCGAGCAGTACTTC
- 13 TRBJ2-7 TRBV9 - CASSVTDSYEQYF TGTGCCAGCAGCGTGACGGACTCCTACGAGCAGTACTTC
- 14 TRBJ2-5 TRBV7-9 TRBD2 CASSSTSGEETQYF TGTGCCAGCAGCTCCACTAGCGGAGAAGAGACCCAGTACTTC
- 12 TRBJ1-1 TRBV6-6 TRBD1 CASSYSTGDVFF TGTGCCAGCAGTTACTCGACAGGGGACGTTTTCTTT